One and the same sample provided the 25 T cell receptor beta chains below, sequenced in a study of T cell responses to AZD1222 COVID-19 vaccine. Using immunoSEQ multiplex PCR, the repertoire was profiled, and TCRdb retains in-frame clones only, with some absent. This sample yields about 100,000 clones, of which roughly 89% are seen a single time; more than 15% belongs to the top ten. The sequences come from peripheral blood, collected on day 0 of AZD1222 vaccination. These receptors were collected from an adult in good health.

There are a few counts of this clone. The chain employs TRBV5-1 and TRBJ1-1; D might be TRBD1 (5 bases). The V gene lost 3 bases and the J gene lost 4 bases, with 16 bases spanning the gap. This CDR3 spans 15 amino acids. CDR1 is SGHRS, CDR2 YFSETQ, per germline. The CDR3 spells CASSSGPGRATEAFF. DNA for the CDR3: TGCGCCAGCAGCTCCGGGCCCGGCAGGGCCACTGAAGCTTTCTTT. Looking up the rest from reference TRBV5-1 and TRBJ1-1 gives the full variable domain: KAGVTQTPRYLIKTRGQQVTLSCSPISGHRSVSWYQQTPGQGLQFLFEYFSETQRNKGNFPGRFSGRQFSNSRSEMNVSTLELGDSALYLCASSSGPGRATEAFFGQGTRLTVV.

The CDR3 sequence: CASSQGAGIMNTEAFF. CDR3 in DNA: TGTGCCAGCAGCCAAGGAGCGGGGATCATGAACACTGAAGCTTTCTTT. The rearrangement links TRBV3-1 (or the pseudogene TRBV3-2) to TRBJ1-1, with D unresolved. CDR1 and CDR2 (germline): LGHDT, YNNKEL (reference sequence). Trimming removed 1 base from V and 0 bases from J, with 12 bases in between. This CDR3 contains 16 residues.

The chain joins TRBV28 to TRBJ1-1; D remains unclear. CDR1 and CDR2 (germline): MDHEN, SYDVKM. V lost 6 bases and J lost 2, with 13 bases in between. This CDR3 contains 14 residues. The CDR3 coding sequence is TGTGCCAGCAGACGGGGAGGAGGAAACACTGAAGCTTTCTTT. Amino acid sequence: CASRRGGGNTEAFF.

The V call is TRBV7-2, the J call TRBJ2-1, with a possible D match to TRBD2 (6 bases). V was shortened by 1 base and J by 9 bases, with 13 bases between the two germline ends. CDR3 size: 14 residues. Germline CDR1 is SGHTA and CDR2 is FQGNSA. The CDR3: CASSLGEGRSEQFF. The CDR3 bases are TGTGCCAGCAGCTTAGGGGAAGGGAGGAGTGAGCAGTTCTTC.

This chain links TRBV6-5 with TRBJ1-2; D uncertain. The germline CDR1 and CDR2 sequences are MNHEY and SVGAGI. The length of the CDR3 is 16 residues. Deletions cut 0 bases from V and 0 bases from J, with 11 bases between. CDR3 residues: CASSYSAVLANYGYTF. The CDR3 nucleotides read TGTGCCAGCAGTTACTCGGCTGTTCTAGCTAACTATGGCTACACCTTC.

This chain connects TRBV7-2 to TRBJ1-5; D ambiguous. CDR3 size: 13 residues. CDR1 and CDR2 from the germline V gene are SGHTA and FQGNSA. V lost 5 bases to trimming and J lost 5 bases, with 10 bases between them. Here the CDR3 DNA reads TGTGCCAGCAGCCTGCTCGGGGATCAGCCCCAGCATTTT. Residues: CASSLLGDQPQHF.

V gene TRBV2 combines with J gene TRBJ2-7; D not resolved. Per germline, CDR1 SNHLY and CDR2 FYNNEI. Trimming left V 2 bases short and J 4 bases short, with 15 bases between. The length of the CDR3 is 15 residues. The chain's CDR3 is CASSESTGLPYEQYF. The CDR3 coding sequence is TGTGCCAGCAGTGAAAGTACGGGCCTACCTTACGAGCAGTACTTC.

The rearrangement joins TRBV6-5 to TRBJ2-7; 8 bases agree with TRBD1. The CDR3 totals 13 residues. The ends lost 2 bases at V and 5 bases at J; junction bases unmatched: 2. Germline CDR1 and CDR2: MNHEY and SVGAGI. CDR3 sequence reads: CASSYPGGDEQYF. DNA of the CDR3: TGTGCCAGCAGTTACCCAGGGGGCGACGAGCAGTACTTC.

A note on this clone: One end of the junction is discordant with germline, which a read error may explain. The chain uses TRBV7-9 and TRBJ1-1, with D perhaps matching TRBD1 (6 bases). CDR1 and CDR2 (germline): SEHNR, FQNEAQ (reference sequence). The CDR3 is made up of 11 amino acids. The CDR3 loop reads CASSPLWGQNF. For the CDR3, the DNA is TGTGCCAGCAGCCCCCTCTGGGGGCAAAACTTT.

The chain joins TRBV4-1 to TRBJ1-1; TRBD1 might be the D (6 bases). CDR1 is MGHRA, CDR2 YSYEKL, per germline. The CDR3 covers 15 residues. The ends were cut back, 1 base at V and 6 bases at J, with 15 bases in the middle. DNA for the CDR3: TGCGCCAGCAGCCAAGTGGGGGGGCTAGGGGCTGAAGCTTTCTTT. This gives the protein CASSQVGGLGAEAFF.

J is TRBJ2-6 and V is TRBV30; D gene uncertain. Trimming pared 2 bases from V and 2 bases from J, leaving 19 bases between. The CDR3 totals 18 residues. Germline CDR1 is GTSNPN and CDR2 is SVGIG (reference sequence). The CDR3 sequence: CAWSPKRAPRAGANVLTF. CDR3 sequence (DNA): TGTGCCTGGAGTCCCAAGCGCGCACCTCGCGCTGGGGCCAACGTCCTGACTTTC.

This chain connects TRBV13 to TRBJ2-7, with unresolved D. This CDR3 is 14 amino acids long. V shed 1 base and J shed 1 base, with 8 bases lying between them. The germline V gene encodes CDR1 PRHDT and CDR2 FYEKMQ (reference sequence). DNA for the CDR3: TGTGCCAGCAGCTTAGCCAAGCCATCCTACGAGCAGTACTTC. Encoded protein: CASSLAKPSYEQYF.

This clone was counted a single time. V gene TRBV27 combines with J gene TRBJ2-1, with unresolved D. The V and J ends lost 6 bases and 1 base respectively, with 16 bases between them. CDR1 is MNHEY, CDR2 SMNVEV, per germline (reference sequence). The CDR3 is 16 amino acids. CDR3 in DNA: TGTGCCAGCAGCCCGCCAAAGGGATTGTCCTACAATGAGCAGTTCTTC. Residues: CASSPPKGLSYNEQFF.

The chain carries TRBV28 and TRBJ2-7, with D possibly TRBD1 on 5 matching bases. With 4 bases removed from V and 6 bases from J, the gap between germline ends came to 19 bases. Germline values: CDR1 MDHEN, CDR2 SYDVKM. CDR3 length equals 15 residues. The CDR3 is CASSSPGIKVGEQYF. The DNA of the CDR3 is TGTGCCAGCAGTTCCCCAGGGATCAAAGTTGGCGAGCAGTACTTC. Based on the CDR3 plus reference TRBV28 and TRBJ2-7, the full variable domain is DVKVTQSSRYLVKRTGEKVFLECVQDMDHENMFWYRQDPGLGLRLIYFSYDVKMKEKGDIPEGYSVSREKKERFSLILESASTNQTSMYLCASSSPGIKVGEQYFGPGTRLTVT.

This clone appeared a single time. This sequence joins TRBV6-2 or TRBV6-3 and TRBJ2-7, with 9 bases matching TRBD2. The length of the CDR3 is 17 residues. V shed 5 bases and J 1 base; nucleotides not matched to a gene: 12. Germline CDR1 and CDR2: MNHEY and SVGEGT. For the CDR3, the DNA is TGTGCCAGCAGTACGGGACTAGCCTCCTACTTGTCCTACGAGCAGTACTTC. Its translation: CASSTGLASYLSYEQYF.

The chain employs TRBV4-2 and TRBJ2-3, with TRBD2 matching over 8 bases. The CDR3 runs to 15 residues. The junction had 3 bases not matched to a gene; V was cut back by 0 bases and J by 4 bases. CDR1 is LGHNA, CDR2 YNFKEQ, per germline. The chain's CDR3 is CASSQDRGGPDTQYF. The CDR3 bases are TGTGCCAGCAGCCAAGATCGGGGGGGGCCAGATACGCAGTATTTT.

The chain uses TRBV4-3 and TRBJ2-1; D perhaps matches TRBD2 (5 bases). The CDR3 runs to 15 residues. V was shortened by 0 bases and J by 4 bases, with 10 bases between the two germline ends. From germline, CDR1 is LGHNA and CDR2 YSLEER. The CDR3 DNA reads as TGCGCCAGCAGCCAAGACCCGGGGTGGTACAATGAGCAGTTCTTC. Translated, it gives CASSQDPGWYNEQFF.

This clone came up once. The V and J genes are TRBV7-2 and TRBJ2-5; 7 bases line up with TRBD2. Trimming took 5 bases from V and 1 from J; bases not matched to a gene: 7. Per germline, CDR1 SGHTA and CDR2 FQGNSA. The length of the CDR3 is 15 residues. The CDR3 sequence is CASSPSTGGQETQYF. The CDR3 nucleotides are TGTGCCAGCAGCCCGTCAACGGGGGGCCAAGAGACCCAGTACTTC. Full variable domain (outside the CDR3, taken from reference TRBV7-2 and TRBJ2-5): GAGVSQSPSNKVTEKGKDVELRCDPISGHTALYWYRQSLGQGLEFLIYFQGNSAPDKSGLPSDRFSAERTGGSVSTLTIQRTQQEDSAVYLCASSPSTGGQETQYFGPGTRLLVL.

This chain connects TRBV2 to TRBJ1-5; D is uncertain. This CDR3 contains 13 residues. V lost 4 bases to trimming and J lost 3 bases, with 7 bases between them. Germline CDR1 reads SNHLY; CDR2 reads FYNNEI. CDR3 sequence reads: CASSVENNQPQHF. CDR3 nucleotide sequence: TGTGCCAGCAGTGTGGAGAACAATCAGCCCCAGCATTTT.

The chain couples TRBV7-9 to TRBJ2-2; a weak D match, TRBD1 (5 bases). The CDR3 has 13 residues. The ends were cut back, 5 bases at V and 6 bases at J, with 10 bases in the middle. Germline-derived CDR1 and CDR2 are SEHNR and FQNEAQ (reference sequence). DNA for the CDR3: TGTGCCAGCAGCCCTTGGGGCGCCGGGGAGCTGTTTTTT. Translation: CASSPWGAGELFF.

This chain uses TRBV6-1 with TRBJ1-1; perhaps TRBD1 as D (6 bases). This CDR3 region has 15 residues. Germline loops: CDR1 MNHNS, CDR2 SASEGT. V dropped 2 bases and J dropped 0 bases, with 10 bases sitting between them. In DNA, the CDR3 is TGTGCCAGCAGTGAAACCCGGGACATGAACACTGAAGCTTTCTTT. It yields the protein CASSETRDMNTEAFF.

Here the CDR3 reads CASSQVLAGGIAYEQYF. The CDR3, as DNA: TGCGCCAGCAGCCAAGTGTTGGCGGGCGGGATCGCCTACGAGCAGTACTTC. V is TRBV4-1 and J is TRBJ2-7, with a tentative D call TRBD2 (6 bases). The V and J ends lost 1 base and 2 bases respectively, with 18 bases between them. The length of the CDR3 is 17 residues. Germline V lookup: CDR1 MGHRA, CDR2 YSYEKL.

The V call is TRBV30, the J call TRBJ1-2; D gene unclear. The V end lost 4 bases, the J end lost 6 bases, and 15 bases lay between the germline ends. The CDR3 spans 13 residues. Germline V gives CDR1 GTSNPN, CDR2 SVGIG (reference sequence). Here the CDR3 reads CAWNWEGSDGYTF. The DNA for the CDR3 is TGTGCCTGGAATTGGGAGGGTTCAGATGGCTACACCTTC. The variable domain in full, with the rest retrieved from reference TRBV30 and TRBJ1-2, is SQTIHQWPATLVQPVGSPLSLECTVEGTSNPNLYWYRQAAGRGLQLLFYSVGIGQISSEVPQNLSASRPQDRQFILSSKKLLLSDSGFYLCAWNWEGSDGYTFGSGTRLTVV.

J is TRBJ2-2 and V is TRBV7-8, with D unresolved. Trimming stripped 7 bases from V and 0 bases from J, with 12 bases between. CDR1 and CDR2 (germline): SGHVS, FQNEAQ. CDR3 length: 15 residues. CDR3 loop: CASTPRAANTGELFF. CDR3 nucleotides: TGTGCCAGCACGCCCCGGGCTGCGAACACCGGGGAGCTGTTTTTT.

The chain joins TRBV6-5 to TRBJ1-1; tentative D call: TRBD1 (6 bases). The germline gives CDR1 MNHEY, CDR2 SVGAGI. This CDR3 is 15 amino acids long. V lost 7 bases and J 3 bases, leaving 18 bases between the germline ends. The CDR3 here is CASKRGGRTDTEAFF. The CDR3 bases are TGTGCCAGCAAACGAGGGGGGCGCACGGACACTGAAGCTTTCTTT.